The 13 T cell receptor beta chains given below trace back to one sample, sequenced in a study of vaccination and CD4 T cells after COVID-19. One entry per CDR3 protein, called by TCRdb with MiXCR from the PCR reads. The repertoire consists of about 19,000 distinct CDR3 sequences, with approximately 65% occurring once and the leading ten covering just over 1%. The source was CD4+ T cells from blood, collected before SARS-CoV-2 vaccination. The receptors were sampled from a human donor who had recovered from COVID-19.

This clonotype was observed a single time. The rearrangement links TRBV6-1 to TRBJ2-2; TRBD2 agrees at 13 bases. CDR1 and CDR2 (germline): MNHNS, SASEGT. The CDR3 is made up of 15 amino acids. V trimming: 4 bases; J trimming: 13 bases; junction bases outside the gene matches: 9. The CDR3 region is CASSALARLAGGLFF. The CDR3 coding sequence is TGTGCCAGCAGTGCCCTAGCTAGACTAGCGGGAGGGCTGTTTTTT.

The chain recombines TRBV6-1 with TRBJ1-2; D gene ambiguous. Trimming pared 7 bases from V and 1 base from J, leaving 25 bases between. CDR1 is MNHNS and CDR2 is SASEGT in the germline V gene. This CDR3 is 18 amino acids long. CDR3 loop: CASTKRHLLELINYGYTF. As DNA, the CDR3 is TGTGCCAGCACCAAGAGACACCTACTGGAACTCATTAACTATGGCTACACCTTC.

The V and J genes are TRBV28 and TRBJ1-2; D is unresolved. The V end lost 1 base, the J end lost 4 bases, and 7 bases lay between the germline ends. CDR1 is MDHEN and CDR2 is SYDVKM in the germline V gene. The CDR3 spans 13 residues. DNA of the CDR3: TGTGCCAGCAGTTTATCTGGGTCCTATGGCTACACCTTC. This codes for CASSLSGSYGYTF.

This chain uses TRBV15 with TRBJ1-2; no firm D call. The length of the CDR3 is 13 residues. V lost 0 bases and J 10 bases, leaving 12 bases between the germline ends. Germline V gives CDR1 LNHNV, CDR2 YYDKDF (reference sequence). CDR3 sequence reads: CATSRDRLGDYTF. The CDR3 nucleotides read TGTGCCACCAGCAGAGATCGGCTGGGAGACTACACCTTC.

The chain uses TRBV19 and TRBJ2-1; TRBD2 agrees at 10 bases. V was clipped by 3 bases and J by 5 bases; unmatched bases: 7. From germline, CDR1 is LNHDA and CDR2 SQIVND (reference sequence). The CDR3 totals 16 residues. Written as DNA, the CDR3 is TGTGCCAGTAGTATTGGTGGACTAGCGGTTCACAATGAGCAGTTCTTC. Translation gives CASSIGGLAVHNEQFF.

The V and J genes are TRBV28 and TRBJ1-2; D is perhaps TRBD1 (6 bases). Germline CDR1 reads MDHEN; CDR2 reads SYDVKM. The CDR3 sequence is 14 residues long. V lost 8 bases and J 2 bases, leaving 15 bases between the germline ends. CDR3 protein: CASVGAGVNYGYTF. The CDR3 DNA follows: TGTGCCAGCGTGGGGGCAGGGGTCAACTATGGCTACACCTTC.

The V gene is TRBV7-6, the J gene TRBJ2-2, with D unclear. This CDR3 is built from 16 residues. V was pared by 5 bases and J by 3 bases, with 16 bases between. Looked up from germline, CDR1 is SGHVS and CDR2 is FNYEAQ. CDR3 region: CASSPNGPQHTGELFF. The CDR3 DNA reads TGTGCCAGCAGCCCTAATGGTCCACAACACACCGGGGAGCTGTTTTTT.

In its sample, this clonotype was seen a few times. V is TRBV6-1 and J is TRBJ1-2; TRBD1 is a possible D gene (5 bases). Germline V gene sequence: CDR1 MNHNS, CDR2 SASEGT. The germline V and J ends were trimmed by 4 bases and 2 bases, with 8 bases remaining between them. This CDR3 is built from 13 residues. As DNA, the CDR3 is TGTGCCAGCAGTGCCACAGGAAACTATGGCTACACCTTC. As protein: CASSATGNYGYTF.

The chain combines TRBV4-1 with TRBJ2-4; tentative D call: TRBD2 (5 bases). The germline V and J ends were trimmed by 3 bases and 8 bases, with 17 bases remaining between them. Per the germline V gene, CDR1 is MGHRA and CDR2 is YSYEKL. This CDR3 has 15 amino acids. For the CDR3, the DNA is TGCGCCAGCAGCCAGGAAAAACTAGGGCCGGACATTCAGTACTTC. Encoded protein: CASSQEKLGPDIQYF.

The V and J genes are TRBV6-2 or TRBV6-3 and TRBJ1-5, with no clear D. Per the germline V gene, CDR1 is MNHEY and CDR2 is SVGEGT. V was clipped by 1 base and J by 4 bases, with 8 bases between them. The CDR3 covers 14 residues. This CDR3 is CASSYLGPNQPQHF. CDR3 DNA: TGTGCCAGCAGTTACTTGGGCCCTAATCAGCCCCAGCATTTT.

The rearrangement joins TRBV2 to TRBJ1-5; D is perhaps TRBD1 (6 bases). This CDR3 is built from 13 residues. V was cut by 10 bases and J by 1 base, with 11 bases left in between. Germline-derived CDR1 and CDR2 are SNHLY and FYNNEI. CDR3 protein: CATAGQSNQPQHF. DNA of the CDR3: TGTGCCACCGCCGGACAGAGCAATCAGCCCCAGCATTTT.

The chain carries TRBV27 and TRBJ2-7; 12 nucleotides line up with TRBD2. The CDR3 loop spans 19 amino acids. Germline V gene lookup returns CDR1 MNHEY and CDR2 SMNVEV (reference sequence). Losses at the gene ends were 6 bases for V and 2 bases for J; bases not matched to a gene: 17. The CDR3 is CASSKNSPGLAGLTYEQYF. In DNA form, the CDR3 reads TGTGCCAGCAGCAAGAACTCTCCGGGACTAGCGGGCTTAACCTACGAGCAGTACTTC.

This chain links TRBV5-5 with TRBJ2-3; D uncertain. The germline gives CDR1 SGHKS, CDR2 YYEKEE (reference sequence). V gave up 2 bases and J gave up 0 bases, with 4 bases separating them. The CDR3 runs 13 residues. The CDR3 DNA sequence: TGTGCCAGCAGCTTAAGGAGCACAGATACGCAGTATTTT. It specifies CASSLRSTDTQYF.